What follows are 29 T cell receptor beta chains derived from one specimen sequenced in a study of CD4+ T cells in melanoma. Generated by immunoSEQ multiplex PCR, the TCRdb table keeps only in-frame clones and is missing some. The table includes about 55,000 clones, roughly three quarters detected once. The specimen was tumor tissue. The receptors shown here come from a human donor with melanoma.

This clone was picked up one time. The CDR3 loop reads CASSQDREGREKLFF. The DNA of the CDR3 is TGTGCCAGCAGCCAAGACCGGGAGGGTCGGGAAAAACTGTTTTTT. The gene calls are TRBV4-2 and TRBJ1-4; D is unresolved. Germline CDR1 and CDR2: LGHNA and YNFKEQ. V lost 0 bases and J lost 8, with 13 bases in between. The CDR3 is made up of 15 amino acids.

This rearrangement joins TRBV5-4 to TRBJ2-7, with 9 bases matching TRBD2. With V trimmed by 3 bases and J by 6 bases, 7 bases remained unmatched. This CDR3 has 14 amino acids. Germline CDR1 SGHNT, CDR2 YYREEE (reference sequence). The CDR3 nucleotides are TGTGCCAGCAGCTGGGGCGGGGGGGCTGGCGAGCAGTACTTC. It codes for CASSWGGGAGEQYF.

The V call is TRBV9, the J call TRBJ2-6; 10 positions match TRBD1. Trimming removed 3 bases from V and 4 bases from J; junction bases left unmatched: 19. The germline CDR1 and CDR2 sequences are SGDLS and YYNGEE. The CDR3 runs to 21 residues. The CDR3 DNA is TGTGCCAGCAGCGGGATCGGGACAGGGGCTCCCACTTTAGCCGGGGCCAACGTCCTGACTTTC. The encoded protein is CASSGIGTGAPTLAGANVLTF.

This clone was observed a handful of times. The rearrangement uses TRBV2 and TRBJ2-1; 10 bases line up with TRBD2. CDR1 SNHLY and CDR2 FYNNEI come from the germline V gene. With V trimmed by 4 bases and J by 9 bases, 6 bases remained unmatched. The CDR3 is made up of 14 amino acids. CDR3 residues: CASSVSGGASEQFF. The CDR3, as DNA: TGTGCCAGCAGTGTCAGCGGGGGGGCATCTGAGCAGTTCTTC.

This clone was seen a few times. Within the sample, other DNA sequences also encode this same CDR3. V gene TRBV6-5 combines with J gene TRBJ1-1; tentatively, D is TRBD1 (6 bases). Germline V gene sequence: CDR1 MNHEY, CDR2 SVGAGI. This CDR3 has 14 residues. V was cut by 4 bases and J by 1 base, with 10 bases left in between. The CDR3 coding sequence is TGTGCCAGCAGTTGGGGCAGGGGGAACACTGAAGCTTTCTTT. Its translation is CASSWGRGNTEAFF.

This rearrangement joins TRBV5-4 to TRBJ2-5; 7 bases match TRBD1. The CDR3 loop spans 13 amino acids. V gave up 3 bases and J gave up 4 bases; unmatched junction bases: 3. CDR1 and CDR2 from the germline V gene are SGHNT and YYREEE (reference sequence). The CDR3 coding sequence is TGTGCCAGCAGCTCCCAGGGGGTAGAGACCCAGTACTTC. This gives the protein CASSSQGVETQYF.

V gene TRBV10-2 combines with J gene TRBJ1-1; unclear D gene. The CDR3 loop spans 17 amino acids. V was shortened by 0 bases and J by 5 bases, with 19 bases between the two germline ends. Germline V gene sequence: CDR1 WSHSY, CDR2 SAAADI. Here the CDR3 reads CASSESEVYSRWTEAFF. The CDR3 DNA follows: TGCGCCAGCAGTGAGTCGGAGGTGTACAGTCGTTGGACTGAAGCTTTCTTT.

This clone was seen many times. This rearrangement joins TRBV5-1 to TRBJ2-1; D is ambiguous. V lost 7 bases to trimming and J lost 8 bases, with 10 bases between them. The CDR3 is 11 residues long. Germline loops: CDR1 SGHRS, CDR2 YFSETQ. CDR3 DNA: TGCGCCAGCTGCGAAAGGCATGAGCAGTTCTTC. Amino acids: CASCERHEQFF.

This chain joins TRBV6-5 and TRBJ1-1; 8 positions match TRBD1. Unmatched junction bases numbered 11, after V lost 4 bases and J lost 10 bases. Germline loops: CDR1 MNHEY, CDR2 SVGAGI. The CDR3 length is 14 residues. The CDR3 here is CASSSTTGAYRAFF. The CDR3 nucleotides are TGTGCCAGCAGTTCTACGACAGGGGCCTATCGAGCTTTCTTT.

CDR3 nucleotides: TGCGCCAGCAGCGGAGGGACAGGAGTAAATTCACCCCTCCACTTT. Protein sequence: CASSGGTGVNSPLHF. V and J are TRBV5-1 and TRBJ1-6; 8 nucleotides agree with TRBD1. V was pared by 4 bases and J by 7 bases, with 7 bases of the junction left unmatched. The CDR3 runs to 15 residues. CDR1 is SGHRS and CDR2 is YFSETQ in the germline V gene.

The gene calls are TRBV9 and TRBJ2-3; D is tentatively TRBD1 or TRBD2 (5 bases each). Per germline, CDR1 SGDLS and CDR2 YYNGEE. Deletions cut 0 bases from V and 5 bases from J, with 13 bases between. This CDR3 contains 15 residues. This CDR3 is CASSVVGTEGDTQYF. The CDR3 nucleotides are TGTGCCAGCAGCGTAGTCGGGACCGAGGGAGATACGCAGTATTTT.

The V and J genes are TRBV28 and TRBJ1-2; D perhaps matches TRBD1 (6 bases). V shed 5 bases and J shed 7 bases, with 11 bases lying between them. Germline assignment: CDR1 MDHEN and CDR2 SYDVKM. The CDR3 has 12 amino acids. The CDR3 region is CASSTQQGGYTF. The CDR3 DNA is TGTGCCAGCAGTACCCAACAGGGTGGCTACACCTTC.

This clone is judged medium-sized. The chain has TRBV6-1 and TRBJ1-5; TRBD1 might be the D (5 bases). Germline V lookup: CDR1 MNHNS, CDR2 SASEGT. The CDR3 runs to 14 residues. V was cut by 3 bases and J by 3 bases, with 9 bases left in between. CDR3 region: CASSDRRDNQPQHF. The CDR3 DNA follows: TGTGCCAGCAGTGATCGCAGGGACAATCAGCCCCAGCATTTT.

The rearrangement joins TRBV10-3 to TRBJ2-1; D is possibly TRBD1 or TRBD2 (5 bases each). The V gene lost 6 bases and the J gene lost 2 bases, with 14 bases spanning the gap. In germline, CDR1 is ENHRY, CDR2 SYGVKD. The CDR3 spans 15 residues. The CDR3 DNA sequence: TGTGCCATCAGGGGTGAAGAGGGACCCTACAATGAGCAGTTCTTC. This translates into CAIRGEEGPYNEQFF.

The chain combines TRBV5-6 with TRBJ2-1; D gene unclear. Trimming cost V 6 bases and J 4 bases, with 20 bases left between them. The CDR3 covers 16 residues. From germline, CDR1 is SGHDT and CDR2 YYEEEE. CDR3 bases: TGTGCCAGCACCCCCGAAGTATACAGTTCGTACAATGAGCAGTTCTTC. It yields the protein CASTPEVYSSYNEQFF.

The CDR3 DNA follows: TGTGCCAGCAGTTTCACAGGGGTCGATACGCAGTATTTT. Protein sequence: CASSFTGVDTQYF. The chain is built from TRBV27 and TRBJ2-3; 7 nucleotides line up with TRBD1. Germline CDR1 and CDR2: MNHEY and SMNVEV (reference sequence). V was pared by 3 bases and J by 6 bases, with 3 bases of the junction left unmatched. The CDR3 runs to 13 residues.

The chain couples TRBV4-1 to TRBJ2-7, with 10 bases that match TRBD2. V lost 3 bases and J lost 3; bases outside the gene matches: 2. Germline assignment: CDR1 MGHRA and CDR2 YSYEKL. The CDR3 runs 14 residues. CDR3 region: CASSHPSGGYEQYF. In DNA form, the CDR3 reads TGCGCCAGCAGCCATCCTAGCGGGGGCTACGAGCAGTACTTC.

V is TRBV28 and J is TRBJ2-1; D is perhaps TRBD1 or TRBD2 (7 bases each). Germline values: CDR1 MDHEN, CDR2 SYDVKM. V gave up 2 bases and J gave up 10 bases, with 18 bases separating them. The CDR3 length is 15 residues. Here the CDR3 DNA reads TGTGCCAGCAGTTTAAGGCAGGGGGGGATTGAGGAGCAGTTCTTC. Translated: CASSLRQGGIEEQFF.

In this sample, this clone turned up a few times. V and J are TRBV6-5 and TRBJ2-7; possibly TRBD2 for D (6 bases). Germline values: CDR1 MNHEY, CDR2 SVGAGI. CDR3 length equals 15 residues. Trimming pared 0 bases from V and 4 bases from J, leaving 13 bases between. The DNA of the CDR3 is TGTGCCAGCAGTTACTCGATCGGGACTCCTTACGAGCAGTACTTC. Translating it yields CASSYSIGTPYEQYF.

This clone has only a few counts. As DNA, the CDR3 is TGTGCCAGCAGCTTGGACAGGTGGACTGAAGCTTTCTTT. Protein sequence: CASSLDRWTEAFF. The chain carries TRBV5-8 and TRBJ1-1, with TRBD1 as a possible D gene (5 bases). The germline CDR1 and CDR2 sequences are SGHTS and YDEGEE. There are 13 residues in the CDR3. The V end was cut by 0 bases, the J end by 5 bases, with 8 bases between. Drawing the rest from reference TRBV5-8 and TRBJ1-1, the complete variable domain is EAGVTQSPTHLIKTRGQQATLRCSPISGHTSVYWYQQALGLGLQFLLWYDEGEERNRGNFPPRFSGRQFPNYSSELNVNALELEDSALYLCASSLDRWTEAFFGQGTRLTVV.

V and J are TRBV6-5 and TRBJ1-4, with D tentatively TRBD1 (6 bases). The V gene's germline CDR1 is MNHEY and CDR2 SVGAGI. The CDR3 has 14 residues. V was pared by 7 bases and J by 8 bases, with 17 bases between. CDR3: CASTPPGAREKLFF. The CDR3 DNA reads as TGTGCCAGCACTCCCCCGGGGGCGAGGGAAAAACTGTTTTTT.

The chain carries TRBV4-1 and TRBJ2-7, with a possible D match to TRBD2 (5 bases). The V gene lost 4 bases and the J gene lost 1 base, with 14 bases spanning the gap. Germline V lookup: CDR1 MGHRA, CDR2 YSYEKL. This CDR3 has 15 amino acids. The CDR3 sequence: CASSLYPGFSYEQYF. CDR3 coding DNA: TGCGCCAGCAGCCTCTACCCGGGGTTTTCCTACGAGCAGTACTTC.

The chain couples TRBV12-5 to TRBJ2-3, with 7 bases fitting TRBD1. In germline, CDR1 is LGHNT, CDR2 FRNRAP. Germline trimming cut 1 base from V and 8 bases from J; bases unmatched to any gene: 9. The CDR3 totals 15 residues. CDR3 region: CASGLGESTGSTQYF. CDR3 sequence (DNA): TGTGCTAGTGGTTTGGGAGAATCGACAGGGAGTACGCAGTATTTT.

This clone appeared a few times. The chain has TRBV9 and TRBJ2-2; no definite D call. This CDR3 comprises 14 residues. Germline lookup yields CDR1 SGDLS and CDR2 YYNGEE. V was trimmed by 3 bases and J by 5 bases, leaving 11 bases between them. CDR3 bases: TGTGCCAGCAGCGCCCCCTCCGGAACCGGGGAGCTGTTTTTT. Protein: CASSAPSGTGELFF.

V usage is TRBV7-9 and J usage is TRBJ1-5; 8 positions agree with TRBD1. The CDR3 has 15 amino acids. The germline V gene has CDR1 SEHNR and CDR2 FQNEAQ (reference sequence). The junction had 3 bases not matched to a gene; V was cut back by 3 bases and J by 2 bases. Written as DNA, the CDR3 is TGTGCCAGCAGCTTGGACAGGGCCGGCAATCAGCCCCAGCATTTT. Encoded protein: CASSLDRAGNQPQHF.

This clone was counted between two and nine times. The chain combines TRBV6-5 with TRBJ1-5; D perhaps matches TRBD1 (5 bases). Per the germline V gene, CDR1 is MNHEY and CDR2 is SVGAGI. Trimming pared 4 bases from V and 2 bases from J, leaving 9 bases between. The CDR3 is 14 amino acids. The CDR3 DNA is TGTGCCAGCAGTTCCCCGGGGCGCAATCAGCCCCAGCATTTT. Translating it yields CASSSPGRNQPQHF.

The chain combines TRBV7-6 with TRBJ2-3; tentative D call: TRBD2 (5 bases). The CDR3 length is 16 residues. Germline V CDR1 and CDR2: SGHVS, FNYEAQ. Trimming removed 5 bases at V and 4 bases at J, with 19 bases between. CDR3 DNA sequence: TGTGCCAGCAGCACCTATGGGGAAGGACTCCCAGATACGCAGTATTTT. This translates into CASSTYGEGLPDTQYF.

This clone was detected many times. V usage is TRBV30 and J usage is TRBJ1-4; maybe TRBD1 (5 bases). V was clipped by 0 bases and J by 3 bases, with 8 bases between them. The CDR3 runs to 14 residues. Per the germline V gene, CDR1 is GTSNPN and CDR2 is SVGIG (reference sequence). The CDR3 sequence is CAWSVLGPNEKLFF. In nucleotides, the CDR3 is TGTGCCTGGAGTGTATTGGGGCCTAATGAAAAACTGTTTTTT.

This clone was seen repeatedly, ten times or more. Other nucleotide sequences in the sample specify the same CDR3. CDR3 sequence: CASSLRGNTEAFF. In DNA form, the CDR3 reads TGTGCCAGCAGCTTAAGGGGTAACACTGAAGCTTTCTTT. The chain has TRBV7-9 and TRBJ1-1, with a possible D match to TRBD1 (5 bases). Trimming stripped 2 bases from V and 2 bases from J, with 6 bases between. Germline CDR1 SEHNR, CDR2 FQNEAQ (reference sequence). The CDR3 extends over 13 amino acids.